The 27 T cell receptor beta chains reported below all come from one sample, sequenced in a study of T cell responses to AZD1222 COVID-19 vaccine. Here immunoSEQ multiplex PCR was the method, and the copy in TCRdb shows in-frame clones only, minus some. The data show roughly 150,000 clones, with about 87% seen just once and roughly 9.7% held by the top ten. This specimen was peripheral blood, taken 28 days after the second AZD1222 dose. These receptors were collected from an adult who received the AZD1222 COVID-19 vaccine.

This clone has only a few counts. This sequence joins TRBV9 and TRBJ2-3; TRBD2 agrees at 7 bases. Losses at the gene ends were 4 bases for V and 1 base for J; bases not matched to a gene: 9. Germline V gives CDR1 SGDLS, CDR2 YYNGEE. The CDR3 is 16 amino acids. CDR3 sequence: CASSPPGLVGTDTQYF. As DNA, the CDR3 is TGTGCCAGCAGCCCTCCAGGACTAGTTGGCACAGATACGCAGTATTTT.

V usage is TRBV2 and J usage is TRBJ1-2, with D unresolved. V dropped 1 base and J dropped 7 bases, with 7 bases sitting between them. Germline assignment: CDR1 SNHLY and CDR2 FYNNEI. This CDR3 contains 12 residues. DNA for the CDR3: TGTGCCAGCAGTGAAGATTGGGGTGGCTACACCTTC. Its protein product is CASSEDWGGYTF.

V gene TRBV11-2 combines with J gene TRBJ1-2, with D maybe TRBD1 (5 bases). The CDR3 has 14 amino acids. Per germline, CDR1 SGHAT and CDR2 FQNNGV. The ends were cut back, 4 bases at V and 4 bases at J, with 13 bases in the middle. The CDR3 is CASSSTGTFYGYTF. DNA for the CDR3: TGTGCCAGCAGCTCAACCGGGACTTTCTATGGCTACACCTTC.

V is TRBV15 and J is TRBJ1-2; D is uncertain. Germline V gene data show CDR1 as LNHNV and CDR2 as YYDKDF (reference sequence). V was clipped by 0 bases and J by 4 bases, with 12 bases between them. The CDR3 length is 15 residues. The CDR3 loop is CATSRDTNTLYGYTF. As DNA, the CDR3 is TGTGCCACCAGCAGAGATACAAACACCCTCTATGGCTACACCTTC.

The V gene is TRBV5-1, the J gene TRBJ1-1; the D gene is possibly TRBD1 (6 bases). Germline assignment: CDR1 SGHRS and CDR2 YFSETQ. V was shortened by 0 bases and J by 5 bases, with 17 bases between the two germline ends. The CDR3 consists of 16 residues. The CDR3 nucleotides are TGCGCCAGCAGCTTGGGGATAATGGGGGCGGGGACTGAAGCTTTCTTT. It yields the protein CASSLGIMGAGTEAFF.

The gene calls are TRBV5-1 and TRBJ1-1, with TRBD1 identical over 9 bases. The CDR3 covers 15 residues. The germline gives CDR1 SGHRS, CDR2 YFSETQ. V lost 4 bases, J lost 1 base, and 5 bases stayed unmatched. The CDR3 DNA reads TGCGCCAGCAGCCCTCGGGGACAGGGGAACACTGAAGCTTTCTTT. Amino acids: CASSPRGQGNTEAFF.

V is TRBV12-5 and J is TRBJ2-2; 9 nucleotides align to TRBD1. The CDR3 runs to 15 residues. Germline CDR1 is LGHNT and CDR2 is FRNRAP. V shed 1 base and J 3 bases; nucleotides not matched to a gene: 0. CDR3 in amino acids: CASGLGQGDTGELFF. The CDR3 nucleotides are TGTGCTAGTGGTTTGGGACAGGGGGACACCGGGGAGCTGTTTTTT. Drawing the rest from reference TRBV12-5 and TRBJ2-2, the complete variable domain is DARVTQTPRHKVTEMGQEVTMRCQPILGHNTVFWYRQTMMQGLELLAYFRNRAPLDDSGMPKDRFSAEMPDATLATLKIQPSEPRDSAVYFCASGLGQGDTGELFFGEGSRLTVL.

This chain links TRBV18 with TRBJ1-1; D gene uncertain. CDR3 length: 14 residues. V dropped 5 bases and J dropped 3 bases, with 13 bases sitting between them. Germline CDR1 KGHSH, CDR2 LQKENI. CDR3 in DNA: TGTGCCAGCTCAACGTCTTTGGACTACACTGAAGCTTTCTTT. Translated: CASSTSLDYTEAFF.

The J gene is TRBJ2-1, the V gene TRBV19; 7 nucleotides match TRBD2. The J segment lost 4 bases and the V segment lost 4 bases, leaving 10 bases of the junction unmatched. The CDR3 loop spans 16 amino acids. Germline CDR1 is LNHDA and CDR2 is SQIVND (reference sequence). The CDR3 protein is CASSTPRAGDYNEQFF. The CDR3 nucleotides read TGTGCCAGTAGTACCCCCCGGGCGGGAGATTACAATGAGCAGTTCTTC.

This clone was found a few times. The J gene is TRBJ1-6, the V gene TRBV14, with D possibly being TRBD1 (5 bases). Deletions cut 4 bases from V and 10 bases from J, with 11 bases between. This CDR3 is 13 amino acids long. The germline gives CDR1 SGHDN, CDR2 FVKESK. The CDR3 DNA reads as TGTGCCAGCAGCCGCCTCAGGGAGTCACCCCTCCACTTT. It codes for CASSRLRESPLHF.

The J gene is TRBJ1-2, the V gene TRBV3-1 (or the pseudogene TRBV3-2); 8 bases agree with TRBD1. Germline V gene data show CDR1 as LGHDT and CDR2 as YNNKEL (reference sequence). This CDR3 spans 14 amino acids. Germline trimming cut 7 bases from V and 8 bases from J; bases unmatched to any gene: 12. The CDR3 sequence: CASTPGQGTSGYTF. CDR3 in DNA: TGTGCCAGCACACCCGGACAGGGCACATCGGGCTACACCTTC.

This clone was counted at least ten times. The chain combines TRBV13 with TRBJ1-2, with 10 nucleotides matching TRBD1. The CDR3 totals 15 residues. V was pared by 4 bases and J by 4 bases, with 6 bases of the junction left unmatched. Germline V gene lookup returns CDR1 PRHDT and CDR2 FYEKMQ (reference sequence). For the CDR3, the DNA is TGTGCCAGCAGCTCAAGGACAGGGGGAATCTATGGCTACACCTTC. Protein product: CASSSRTGGIYGYTF.

V usage is TRBV7-8 and J usage is TRBJ2-3; 13 bases match TRBD2. Trimming took 4 bases from V and 2 from J; bases not matched to a gene: 9. Germline CDR1 is SGHVS and CDR2 is FQNEAQ. The CDR3 runs 18 residues. The CDR3 nucleotides read TGTGCCAGCAGCTCACTAACGGGACTAGCGGGGTCCACAGATACGCAGTATTTT. This translates into CASSSLTGLAGSTDTQYF. Full variable domain (remainder filled in from reference TRBV7-8 and TRBJ2-3): GAGVSQSPRYKVAKRGQDVALRCDPISGHVSLFWYQQALGQGPEFLTYFQNEAQLDKSGLPSDRFFAERPEGSVSTLKIQRTQQEDSAVYLCASSSLTGLAGSTDTQYFGPGTRLTVL.

The chain uses TRBV29-1 and TRBJ1-2; unclear D gene. V shed 7 bases and J shed 4 bases, with 16 bases lying between them. The CDR3 covers 13 residues. Germline assignment: CDR1 SQVTM and CDR2 ANQGSEA. CDR3 region: CSALRADTYGYTF. CDR3 DNA sequence: TGCAGCGCCCTAAGGGCAGACACCTATGGCTACACCTTC.

V usage is TRBV9 and J usage is TRBJ1-6; D may be TRBD1 (6 bases). The ends were cut back, 3 bases at V and 10 bases at J, with 14 bases in the middle. The CDR3 runs to 14 residues. Germline loops: CDR1 SGDLS, CDR2 YYNGEE. For the CDR3, the DNA is TGTGCCAGCAGCGGCAGTAGGGGGGCCTCACCCCTCCACTTT. It yields the protein CASSGSRGASPLHF.

This chain connects TRBV3-1 (or the pseudogene TRBV3-2) to TRBJ1-5; no clear D gene. The CDR3 extends over 17 amino acids. Germline values: CDR1 LGHDT, CDR2 YNNKEL (reference sequence). The germline V and J ends were trimmed by 4 bases and 1 base, with 17 bases remaining between them. The CDR3 sequence is CASSPTLGPRSNQPQHF. CDR3 nucleotides: TGTGCCAGCAGCCCTACTTTAGGACCGCGGAGCAATCAGCCCCAGCATTTT.

The chain links TRBV5-1 to TRBJ2-7, with TRBD1 matching over 7 bases. The CDR3 extends over 15 amino acids. CDR1 SGHRS and CDR2 YFSETQ come from the germline V gene. The ends lost 3 bases at V and 4 bases at J; junction bases unmatched: 10. The CDR3 region has the DNA TGCGCCAGCAGCTCAGGGACACAGGGGCCATACGAGCAGTACTTC. The encoded protein is CASSSGTQGPYEQYF.

The chain has TRBV30 and TRBJ1-2; D is possibly TRBD1 (6 bases). The CDR3 contains 13 residues. Trimming took off 3 bases at V and 7 bases at J, with 15 bases between the two ends. CDR1 is GTSNPN, CDR2 SVGIG, per germline (reference sequence). The DNA for the CDR3 is TGTGCCTGGAGAACACAGGGAGTTGGTGGCTACACCTTC. Residues: CAWRTQGVGGYTF.

The chain uses TRBV5-1 and TRBJ2-1; 10 nucleotides align to TRBD1. The CDR3 runs to 16 residues. J was trimmed by 5 bases and V by 4 bases; bases with no gene match: 9. In germline, CDR1 is SGHRS, CDR2 YFSETQ. CDR3 DNA sequence: TGCGCCAGCAGCGGGACAGGGGTTTCCTCTCACAATGAGCAGTTCTTC. It is translated as CASSGTGVSSHNEQFF.

V gene TRBV2 combines with J gene TRBJ1-5, with D maybe TRBD1 (5 bases). Trimming shortened V by 6 bases and J by 3 bases, and 12 bases separated the two germline ends. The CDR3 consists of 14 residues. Germline CDR1 is SNHLY and CDR2 is FYNNEI. The CDR3: CASRGRGVNQPQHF. The CDR3 DNA is TGTGCCAGCAGGGGGAGGGGTGTCAATCAGCCCCAGCATTTT. Together with reference TRBV2 and TRBJ1-5, the CDR3 gives the full variable domain: EPEVTQTPSHQVTQMGQEVILRCVPISNHLYFYWYRQILGQKVEFLVSFYNNEISEKSEIFDDQFSVERPDGSNFTLKIRSTKLEDSAMYFCASRGRGVNQPQHFGDGTRLSIL.

The DNA for the CDR3 is TGTGCCAGTAGTATGACCCGCCCGAACACCGGGGAGCTGTTTTTT. It encodes CASSMTRPNTGELFF. The rearrangement joins TRBV19 to TRBJ2-2; D not resolved. Germline V gene lookup returns CDR1 LNHDA and CDR2 SQIVND (reference sequence). Trimming took off 3 bases at V and 0 bases at J, with 8 bases between the two ends. The CDR3 is made up of 15 amino acids.

The chain has TRBV5-4 and TRBJ1-6; maybe TRBD1 (5 bases). The germline V gene has CDR1 SGHNT and CDR2 YYREEE (reference sequence). Trimming left V 2 bases short and J 8 bases short, with 11 bases between. This CDR3 has 14 amino acids. The CDR3 DNA sequence: TGTGCCAGCAGCTTTCAGGTGGGGGATTCACCCCTCCACTTT. Translated, it gives CASSFQVGDSPLHF.

The V and J genes are TRBV11-1 and TRBJ1-2, with unresolved D. The germline V gene encodes CDR1 SGHAT and CDR2 FQDESV (reference sequence). Trimming pared 6 bases from V and 8 bases from J, leaving 19 bases between. CDR3 length equals 14 residues. The CDR3 DNA sequence: TGTGCCAGCAGACACTCCGGGAACCGCGGGGGCTACACCTTC. The encoded protein is CASRHSGNRGGYTF.

The J gene is TRBJ2-1, the V gene TRBV7-8; 14 bases align to TRBD2. Germline CDR1 SGHVS, CDR2 FQNEAQ. V dropped 6 bases and J dropped 0; count of bases not matched to a gene: 13. The CDR3 covers 20 residues. This CDR3 reads CASSITGLAGVRVSYNEQFF. The CDR3 DNA follows: TGTGCCAGCAGTATTACGGGACTAGCGGGAGTCAGGGTCTCCTACAATGAGCAGTTCTTC.

For the CDR3, the DNA is TGCGCCAGCAGCTTGTACAGGGGGCACAATGAGCAGTTCTTC. It specifies CASSLYRGHNEQFF. The chain carries TRBV5-1 and TRBJ2-1; 9 bases line up with TRBD1. This CDR3 contains 14 residues. The ends lost 1 base at V and 5 bases at J; junction bases unmatched: 1. Germline V lookup: CDR1 SGHRS, CDR2 YFSETQ.

The rearrangement joins TRBV29-1 to TRBJ1-2, with 9 bases matching TRBD1. The V segment lost 6 bases and the J segment 8 bases; nucleotides outside the gene matches: 7. Germline lookup yields CDR1 SQVTM and CDR2 ANQGSEA. CDR3 length: 12 residues. In nucleotides, the CDR3 is TGCAGCGTCTCGGGACAGGGAGTAGGCTACACCTTC. Translated: CSVSGQGVGYTF.

This chain joins TRBV6-1 and TRBJ1-1; no firm D call. V shed 1 base and J shed 3 bases, with 12 bases lying between them. Germline CDR1 and CDR2: MNHNS and SASEGT. CDR3 length: 15 residues. The CDR3 DNA sequence: TGTGCCAGCAGTGAAGGGGGTACGGGCCACACTGAAGCTTTCTTT. Amino acids: CASSEGGTGHTEAFF.